This entry describes one T cell receptor beta chain. This record comes from a study of blood T cell repertoires in COVID-19. Germline-derived CDR1 and CDR2 are MDHEN and SYDVKM. This CDR3 region has 15 residues. J lost 3 bases, V lost 5 bases, and 3 bases had no gene match. Methods used by the authors: Scientists estimated how many nucleated cells there were by amplifying reference gene primers. Data came from immunoSEQ multiplex PCR; TCRdb stores just in-frame clones and leaves some out. D and trimming were read from the DNA, whereas the V and J calls and clone size are those reported in that table. The sample consists of roughly 84,000 clones, about 80% of them appearing once.

This chain links TRBV28 with TRBJ1-4; the match to TRBD1 covers 10 bases. This TCR was sampled from a woman aged 45-60 years with acute or convalescent COVID-19. The sample was peripheral blood. The CDR3 loop is CASSLGQGANEKLFF. CDR3 nucleotide sequence: TGTGCCAGCAGTCTCGGACAGGGGGCTAATGAAAAACTGTTTTTT.